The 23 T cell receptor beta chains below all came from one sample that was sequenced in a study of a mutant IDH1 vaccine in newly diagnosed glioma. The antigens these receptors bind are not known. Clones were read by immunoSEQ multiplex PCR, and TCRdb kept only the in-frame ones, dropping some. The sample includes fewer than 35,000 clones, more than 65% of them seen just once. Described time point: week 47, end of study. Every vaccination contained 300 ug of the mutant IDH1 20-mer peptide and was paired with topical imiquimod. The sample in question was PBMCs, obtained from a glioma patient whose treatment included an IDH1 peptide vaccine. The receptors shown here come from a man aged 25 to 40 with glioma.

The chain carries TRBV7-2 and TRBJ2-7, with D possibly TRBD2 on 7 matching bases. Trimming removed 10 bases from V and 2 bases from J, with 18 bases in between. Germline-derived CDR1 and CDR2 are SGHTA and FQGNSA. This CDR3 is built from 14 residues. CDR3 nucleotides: TGTGCCACCGGAGCGGGACAATCAACCTACGAGCAGTACTTC. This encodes CATGAGQSTYEQYF.

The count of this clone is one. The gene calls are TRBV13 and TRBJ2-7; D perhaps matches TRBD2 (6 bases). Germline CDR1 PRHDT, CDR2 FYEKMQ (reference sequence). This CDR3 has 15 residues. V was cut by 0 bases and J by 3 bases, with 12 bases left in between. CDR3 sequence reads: CASSLGSGTNYEQYF. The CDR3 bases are TGTGCCAGCAGCTTAGGTAGCGGTACTAACTACGAGCAGTACTTC.

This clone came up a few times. CDR3 DNA: TGTGCCTGGACCGGGGGCGACTCTGGAAACACCATATATTTT. Translated: CAWTGGDSGNTIYF. The chain links TRBV30 to TRBJ1-3, with a weak D call TRBD1 (6 bases). The CDR3 is 14 amino acids. Trimming took 4 bases from V and 0 from J, leaving 10 bases between them. Germline V CDR1 and CDR2: GTSNPN, SVGIG (reference sequence).

The CDR3 DNA is TGCGCCAGCAGCCAAGGCCTGGGCATATCAGAAGCTTTCTTT. Translating gives CASSQGLGISEAFF. The chain combines TRBV4-3 with TRBJ1-1; D remains ambiguous. Trimming removed 1 base from V and 8 bases from J, with 14 bases in between. Germline V gene sequence: CDR1 LGHNA, CDR2 YSLEER. The CDR3 covers 14 residues.

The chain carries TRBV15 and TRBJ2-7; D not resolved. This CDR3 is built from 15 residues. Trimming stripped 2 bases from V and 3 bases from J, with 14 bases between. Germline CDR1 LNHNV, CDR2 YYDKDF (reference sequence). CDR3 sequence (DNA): TGTGCCACCAGCAGACAGCGTCACGGCAGCTACGAGCAGTACTTC. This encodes CATSRQRHGSYEQYF.

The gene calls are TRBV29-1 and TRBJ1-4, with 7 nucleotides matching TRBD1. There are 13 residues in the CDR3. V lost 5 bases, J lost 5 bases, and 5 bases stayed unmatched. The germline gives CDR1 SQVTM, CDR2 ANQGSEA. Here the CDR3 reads CSVTGTANEKLFF. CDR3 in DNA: TGCAGCGTTACAGGGACAGCCAATGAAAAACTGTTTTTT. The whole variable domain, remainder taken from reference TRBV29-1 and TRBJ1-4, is SAVISQKPSRDICQRGTSLTIQCQVDSQVTMMFWYRQQPGQSLTLIATANQGSEATYESGFVIDKFPISRPNLTFSTLTVSNMSPEDSSIYLCSVTGTANEKLFFGSGTQLSVL.

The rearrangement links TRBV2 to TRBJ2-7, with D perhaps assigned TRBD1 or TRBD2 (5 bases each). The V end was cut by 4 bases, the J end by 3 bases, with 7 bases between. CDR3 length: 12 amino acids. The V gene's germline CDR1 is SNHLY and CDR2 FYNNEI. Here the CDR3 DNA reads TGTGCCAGCAGTGGAGGGGACTACGAGCAGTACTTC. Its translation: CASSGGDYEQYF.

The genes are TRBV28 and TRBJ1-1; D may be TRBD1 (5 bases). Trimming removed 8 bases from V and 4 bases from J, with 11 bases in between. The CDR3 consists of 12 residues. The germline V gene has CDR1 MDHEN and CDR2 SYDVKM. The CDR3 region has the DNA TGTGCCAGCGGGGGGGGAGTCACTGAAGCTTTCTTT. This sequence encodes CASGGGVTEAFF.

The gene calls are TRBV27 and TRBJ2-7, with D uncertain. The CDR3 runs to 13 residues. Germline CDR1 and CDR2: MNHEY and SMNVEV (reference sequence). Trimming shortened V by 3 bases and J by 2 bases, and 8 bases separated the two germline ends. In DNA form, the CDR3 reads TGTGCCAGCAGTTTGGGCAGGACCTACGAGCAGTACTTC. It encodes CASSLGRTYEQYF.

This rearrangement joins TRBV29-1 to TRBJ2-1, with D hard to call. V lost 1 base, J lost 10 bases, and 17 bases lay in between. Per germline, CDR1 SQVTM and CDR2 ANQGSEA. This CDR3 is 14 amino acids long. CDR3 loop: CSVEARAAVGEQFF. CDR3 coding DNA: TGCAGCGTTGAAGCCCGGGCCGCCGTGGGGGAGCAGTTCTTC.

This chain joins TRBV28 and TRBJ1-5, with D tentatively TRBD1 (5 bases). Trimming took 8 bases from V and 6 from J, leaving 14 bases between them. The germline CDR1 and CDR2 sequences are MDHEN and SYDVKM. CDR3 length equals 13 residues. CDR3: CASFRGAGQPQHF. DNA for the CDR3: TGTGCCAGCTTCCGAGGGGCAGGTCAGCCCCAGCATTTT.

The CDR3 DNA reads TGTGCCTGGAGACAGGTCGGGGAAAAACTGTTTTTT. Translated: CAWRQVGEKLFF. The chain is built from TRBV30 and TRBJ1-4; tentative D call: TRBD1 (5 bases). V dropped 3 bases and J dropped 8 bases, with 10 bases sitting between them. This CDR3 is 12 amino acids long. Germline V lookup: CDR1 GTSNPN, CDR2 SVGIG (reference sequence).

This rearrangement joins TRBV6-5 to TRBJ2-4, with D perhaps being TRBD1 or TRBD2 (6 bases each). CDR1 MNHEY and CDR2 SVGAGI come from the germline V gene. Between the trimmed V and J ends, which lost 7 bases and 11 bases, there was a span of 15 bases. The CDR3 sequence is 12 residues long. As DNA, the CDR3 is TGTGCCAGCATCAACCTTCGGGGGCTTCAGTACTTC. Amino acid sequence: CASINLRGLQYF.

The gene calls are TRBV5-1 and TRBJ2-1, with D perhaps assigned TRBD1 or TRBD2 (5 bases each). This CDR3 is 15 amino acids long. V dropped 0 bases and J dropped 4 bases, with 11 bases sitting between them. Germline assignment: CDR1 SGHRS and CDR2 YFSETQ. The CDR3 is CASSLVGVGYNEQFF. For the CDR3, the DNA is TGCGCCAGCAGCTTGGTGGGGGTCGGGTACAATGAGCAGTTCTTC.

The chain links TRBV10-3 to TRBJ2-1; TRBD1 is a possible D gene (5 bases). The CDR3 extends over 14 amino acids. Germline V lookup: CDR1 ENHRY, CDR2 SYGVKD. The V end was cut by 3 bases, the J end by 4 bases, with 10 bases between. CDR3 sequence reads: CAISEGRDYNEQFF. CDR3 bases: TGTGCCATCAGTGAAGGCAGGGATTACAATGAGCAGTTCTTC.

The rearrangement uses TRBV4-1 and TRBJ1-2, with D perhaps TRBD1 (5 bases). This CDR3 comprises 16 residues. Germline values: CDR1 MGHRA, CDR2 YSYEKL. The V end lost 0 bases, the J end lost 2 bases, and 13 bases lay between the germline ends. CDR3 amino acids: CASSQDRRGENYGYTF. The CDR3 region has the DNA TGCGCCAGCAGCCAAGATCGAAGGGGAGAGAACTATGGCTACACCTTC.

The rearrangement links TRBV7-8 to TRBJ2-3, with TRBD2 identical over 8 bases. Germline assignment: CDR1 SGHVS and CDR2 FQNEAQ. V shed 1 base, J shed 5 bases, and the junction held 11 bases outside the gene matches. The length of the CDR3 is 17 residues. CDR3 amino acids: CASSLVPGGHRGDTQYF. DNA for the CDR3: TGTGCCAGCAGCTTAGTTCCGGGGGGGCACCGGGGAGATACGCAGTATTTT.

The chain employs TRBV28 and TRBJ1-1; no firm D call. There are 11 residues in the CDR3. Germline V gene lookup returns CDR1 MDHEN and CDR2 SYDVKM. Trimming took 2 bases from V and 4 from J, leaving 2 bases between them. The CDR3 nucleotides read TGTGCCAGCAGTTTAACCACTGAAGCTTTCTTT. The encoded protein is CASSLTTEAFF.

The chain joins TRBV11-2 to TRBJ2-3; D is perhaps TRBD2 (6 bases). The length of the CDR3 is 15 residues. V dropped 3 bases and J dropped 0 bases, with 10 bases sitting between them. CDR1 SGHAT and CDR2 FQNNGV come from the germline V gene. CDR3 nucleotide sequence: TGTGCCAGCAGCTTCGTGGGGGGAAGCACAGATACGCAGTATTTT. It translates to CASSFVGGSTDTQYF. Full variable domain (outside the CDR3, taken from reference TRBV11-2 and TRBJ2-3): EAGVAQSPRYKIIEKRQSVAFWCNPISGHATLYWYQQILGQGPKLLIQFQNNGVVDDSQLPKDRFSAERLKGVDSTLKIQPAKLEDSAVYLCASSFVGGSTDTQYFGPGTRLTVL.

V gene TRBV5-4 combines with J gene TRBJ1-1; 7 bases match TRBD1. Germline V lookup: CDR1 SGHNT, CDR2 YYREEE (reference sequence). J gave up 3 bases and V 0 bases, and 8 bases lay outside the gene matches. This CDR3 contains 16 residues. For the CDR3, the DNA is TGTGCCAGCAGCTTGGAGGACAGGTTTACGGACACTGAAGCTTTCTTT. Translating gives CASSLEDRFTDTEAFF. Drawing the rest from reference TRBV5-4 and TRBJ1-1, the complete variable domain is ETGVTQSPTHLIKTRGQQVTLRCSSQSGHNTVSWYQQALGQGPQFIFQYYREEENGRGNFPPRFSGLQFPNYSSELNVNALELDDSALYLCASSLEDRFTDTEAFFGQGTRLTVV.

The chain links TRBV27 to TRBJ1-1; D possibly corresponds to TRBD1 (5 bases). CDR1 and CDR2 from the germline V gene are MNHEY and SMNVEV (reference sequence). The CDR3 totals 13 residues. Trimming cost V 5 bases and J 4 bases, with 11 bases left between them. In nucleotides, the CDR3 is TGTGCCAGCAGTCTGGGGGGGGGCACTGAAGCTTTCTTT. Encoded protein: CASSLGGGTEAFF.

CDR3 nucleotide sequence: TGCGCCAGCAGCTTGAGTGGGACCCAGCACGAGCAGTACTTC. This codes for CASSLSGTQHEQYF. The rearrangement links TRBV5-1 to TRBJ2-7, with D perhaps assigned TRBD1 or TRBD2 (5 bases each). V shed 1 base and J shed 5 bases, with 13 bases lying between them. The CDR3 is 14 residues long. From germline, CDR1 is SGHRS and CDR2 YFSETQ.

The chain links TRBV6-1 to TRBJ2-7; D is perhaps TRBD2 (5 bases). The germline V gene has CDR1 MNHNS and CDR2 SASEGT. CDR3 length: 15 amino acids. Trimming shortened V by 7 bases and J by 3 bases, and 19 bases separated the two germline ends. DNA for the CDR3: TGTGCCAGCACCGAAGGGCCAGGCGGACTCTACGAGCAGTACTTC. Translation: CASTEGPGGLYEQYF.